The 15 T cell receptor beta chains presented below share a single source sample, sequenced in a study of blood T cell repertoires in COVID-19. The protocol was immunoSEQ multiplex PCR, while the TCRdb copy is restricted to in-frame clones and leaves out a portion. The sample lists approximately 190,000 clones; roughly 91% were seen once. The sequenced material came from peripheral blood. The receptor set was obtained from a man aged 35-49 years with active or convalescent COVID-19.

This sequence joins TRBV6-1 and TRBJ1-1, with 7 bases identical to TRBD1. J gave up 4 bases and V 3 bases, and 5 bases lay outside the gene matches. This CDR3 is built from 14 residues. Germline CDR1 MNHNS, CDR2 SASEGT. The CDR3 region is CASSDRQGVTEAFF. DNA of the CDR3: TGTGCCAGCAGTGACCGACAGGGAGTCACTGAAGCTTTCTTT.

The chain employs TRBV9 and TRBJ1-1, with a tentative D call TRBD1 (5 bases). Germline lookup yields CDR1 SGDLS and CDR2 YYNGEE. V lost 3 bases and J lost 3, with 12 bases in between. This CDR3 has 14 residues. The CDR3 protein is CASSGLGGDTEAFF. In DNA form, the CDR3 reads TGTGCCAGCAGCGGGCTGGGGGGTGACACTGAAGCTTTCTTT.

This clone appeared once. The CDR3 does not end in the conserved phenylalanine or tryptophan, so this is likely a read error. The limits of the CDR3 on the DNA are not certain, so only TCRdb's listed CDR3 is given. The CDR3 here is CLFRGGDRSV. The rearrangement links TRBV29-1 to TRBJ1-1. CDR1 is SQVTM, CDR2 ANQGSEA, per germline. The CDR3 spans 10 residues, counting both ends.

About this clone itself: Other DNA sequences in this specimen translate into the identical CDR3. The chain links TRBV29-1 to TRBJ2-3, with 10 positions matching TRBD1. This CDR3 has 14 residues. The junction had 4 bases not matched to a gene; V was cut back by 6 bases and J by 1 base. In germline, CDR1 is SQVTM, CDR2 ANQGSEA. CDR3 DNA: TGCAGCGTCGCCGGGACAGGGGGCACAGATACGCAGTATTTT. This sequence encodes CSVAGTGGTDTQYF.

V is TRBV7-3 and J is TRBJ2-6; the match to TRBD1 covers 7 bases. Germline-derived CDR1 and CDR2 are SGHTA and FQGTGA. V dropped 8 bases and J dropped 1; count of bases not matched to a gene: 8. CDR3 length: 16 residues. CDR3 DNA: TGTGCCAGCGGGGGACAGCCTTTTTCTGGGGCCAACGTCCTGACTTTC. It encodes CASGGQPFSGANVLTF.

This sequence joins TRBV5-6 and TRBJ1-1; 10 positions match TRBD1. CDR1 is SGHDT and CDR2 is YYEEEE in the germline V gene. V lost 1 base to trimming and J lost 5 bases; unmatched junction nucleotides: 8. This CDR3 region has 16 residues. CDR3: CASSLYGTGEWTEAFF. The CDR3 DNA follows: TGTGCCAGCAGCTTGTACGGGACAGGGGAATGGACTGAAGCTTTCTTT.

For the CDR3, the DNA is TGTGCCAGCACCCCCGTAAGGGGGAACAATCAGCCCCAGCATTTT. Its protein product is CASTPVRGNNQPQHF. The chain carries TRBV6-6 and TRBJ1-5, with D perhaps TRBD1 (6 bases). Germline V gives CDR1 MNHNY, CDR2 SVGAGI (reference sequence). The ends were cut back, 7 bases at V and 3 bases at J, with 16 bases in the middle. The CDR3 is made up of 15 amino acids.

The V call is TRBV30, the J call TRBJ2-7, with TRBD1 matching 10 bases. This CDR3 region has 13 residues. Germline CDR1 GTSNPN, CDR2 SVGIG (reference sequence). Trimming removed 3 bases from V and 4 bases from J; junction bases left unmatched: 3. The CDR3 loop reads CAWRDRGGYEQYF. CDR3 DNA: TGTGCCTGGAGGGACAGGGGGGGTTACGAGCAGTACTTC.

The table lists this clone with a count of one. V and J are TRBV6-5 and TRBJ2-1; 8 nucleotides match TRBD2. This CDR3 comprises 15 residues. Germline CDR1 and CDR2: MNHEY and SVGAGI. J was trimmed by 7 bases and V by 7 bases; bases with no gene match: 12. In DNA form, the CDR3 reads TGTGCCAGCACTTCTAGCGGGCCGCTCAGGAATGAGCAGTTCTTC. Translation gives CASTSSGPLRNEQFF.

The chain joins TRBV28 to TRBJ1-2; D ambiguous. Germline V gives CDR1 MDHEN, CDR2 SYDVKM. With 1 base removed from V and 4 bases from J, the gap between germline ends came to 10 bases. The CDR3 spans 14 residues. The chain's CDR3 is CASSLSRLSYGYTF. DNA for the CDR3: TGTGCCAGCAGTTTATCCAGGTTGAGCTATGGCTACACCTTC.

The genes are TRBV9 and TRBJ2-7; D may be TRBD2 (6 bases). V was pared by 3 bases and J by 6 bases, with 7 bases between. The CDR3 sequence is 11 residues long. Germline values: CDR1 SGDLS, CDR2 YYNGEE. The CDR3 sequence is CASSEGGEQYF. The CDR3 nucleotides are TGTGCCAGCAGCGAGGGAGGCGAGCAGTACTTC.

The V gene is TRBV28, the J gene TRBJ2-3; maybe TRBD2 (6 bases). The CDR3 has 15 residues. Trimming left V 5 bases short and J 2 bases short, with 14 bases between. Germline V CDR1 and CDR2: MDHEN, SYDVKM. Here the CDR3 DNA reads TGTGCCAGCAGTCCCCGGGGGTGGTACACAGATACGCAGTATTTT. This gives the protein CASSPRGWYTDTQYF.

V gene TRBV7-8 combines with J gene TRBJ1-2, with D unclear. The V gene's germline CDR1 is SGHVS and CDR2 FQNEAQ. The CDR3 spans 15 residues. The V gene lost 0 bases and the J gene lost 9 bases, with 17 bases spanning the gap. The CDR3, as DNA: TGTGCCAGCAGCTTAGCGGGGAGTCCCCCCCAGAGCTACACCTTC. Translated, it gives CASSLAGSPPQSYTF.

V usage is TRBV2 and J usage is TRBJ2-3; 11 bases map to TRBD2. The CDR3 loop spans 15 amino acids. In germline, CDR1 is SNHLY, CDR2 FYNNEI. V dropped 9 bases and J dropped 2; count of bases not matched to a gene: 7. The CDR3 DNA reads as TGTGCCAGTCACAGACTAGCGGGGCTCACAGATACGCAGTATTTT. Amino acid sequence: CASHRLAGLTDTQYF.

The J gene is TRBJ2-2, the V gene TRBV30, with D perhaps TRBD1 (5 bases). CDR1 GTSNPN and CDR2 SVGIG come from the germline V gene (reference sequence). The germline V and J ends were trimmed by 8 bases and 0 bases, with 19 bases remaining between them. CDR3 length equals 16 residues. CDR3: CAGQRRQTSNTGELFF. The CDR3 DNA sequence: TGTGCCGGACAAAGACGGCAAACCTCGAACACCGGGGAGCTGTTTTTT.